This is a list of T cell receptor beta chains from one sample in a study of cytomegalovirus exposure and HLA in healthy donors. The repertoire was sequenced with immunoSEQ multiplex PCR; TCRdb's copy has only in-frame clones and lacks some. The data contain 150,000 to 200,000 clones, around 80% of them singletons. Sequencing used PBMCs. The receptors stem from a woman aged 25 to 39 in good health and CMV-seropositive. CDR3s include the opening cysteine and the closing phenylalanine or tryptophan. A D gene is named only where the DNA matches it firmly. The listing skips clone size in some rows; elsewhere it reads once, few, many or a size class.

j_call d_call v_call cdr3_length clone_size cdr3_nt cdr3_aa
TRBJ1-1 . TRBV6-5 14 . TGTGCCAGCAGTTACCGCAGGGGTAGTACTGAAGCTTTCTTT CASSYRRGSTEAFF
TRBJ2-7 . TRBV28 13 . TGTGCCAGCTACAGGGCGGTGGTGAACGAGCAGTACTTC CASYRAVVNEQYF
TRBJ2-1 TRBD2 TRBV4-2 15 . TGTGCCAGCAGCCCTAGCGGGGGGAGAGGCAATGAGCAGTTCTTC CASSPSGGRGNEQFF
TRBJ2-4 TRBD1 TRBV11-3 19 . TGTGCCAGCAGCTTAGATGCGACAGGGCCAATCCTAGCCAAAAACATTCAGTACTTC CASSLDATGPILAKNIQYF
TRBJ2-3 . TRBV5-6 17 . TGTGCCAGCAGCCAAGGAGTAAAACGAACTAGCACAGATACGCAGTATTTT CASSQGVKRTSTDTQYF
TRBJ1-1 . TRBV2 10 . TGTGCCAGCAAGAGGAGTGAAGCTTTCTTT CASKRSEAFF
TRBJ2-5 TRBD2 TRBV7-9 15 . TGTGCCAGCAGCTTAGTCGCGGGGGGCCGGGAGACCCAGTACTTC CASSLVAGGRETQYF
TRBJ2-3 TRBD2 TRBV5-4 17 . TGTGCCAGCAGCACGGGCGGGGGGGCCGATTGGGGAGATACGCAGTATTTT CASSTGGGADWGDTQYF
TRBJ2-5 . TRBV18 13 . TGTGCCAGCTCACCACGGCACAGAGAGACCCAGTACTTC CASSPRHRETQYF
TRBJ1-1 TRBD1 TRBV19 13 once TGTGCCAGTAGTATACAGGGGGCAACTGAAGCTTTCTTT CASSIQGATEAFF
TRBJ1-6 TRBD1 TRBV19 13 . TGTGCCAGTAGTGGGACAGTTAATTCACCCCTCCACTTT CASSGTVNSPLHF
TRBJ2-3 . TRBV12-5 13 once TGTGCTAGTGGTTTGTGGGGCGCAGATACGCAGTATTTT CASGLWGADTQYF
TRBJ2-1 TRBD1 TRBV4-1 13 . TGCGCCAGCAGGCTCGGACAGGGCCATGAGCAGTTCTTC CASRLGQGHEQFF
TRBJ2-7 TRBD1 TRBV29-1 13 . TGCAGCGTTCCCGGGACAGGGTTGTACGAGCAGTACTTC CSVPGTGLYEQYF
TRBJ2-3 TRBD2 TRBV7-2 18 . TGTGCCAGCAGCTCGTGGACTAGCGGACCTTCGGGGCCAGATACGCAGTATTTT CASSSWTSGPSGPDTQYF
TRBJ2-1 TRBD1 TRBV5-1 16 . TGCGCCAGCTCACCCCTTCCGGGACAGGGGGATGTTGAGCAGTTCTTC CASSPLPGQGDVEQFF
TRBJ1-3 . TRBV30 11 . TGTGCCTGGCAGCGTGGAAACACCATATATTTT CAWQRGNTIYF
TRBJ2-2 TRBD2 TRBV7-3 16 once TGTGCCAGCAGCTTTTTCGGCGGGGGAAACACCGGGGAGCTGTTTTTT CASSFFGGGNTGELFF
TRBJ2-5 TRBD1 TRBV6-1 16 few TGTGCCAGCAGTGTAGGGGGGACAGGCCCCCAAGAGACCCAGTACTTC CASSVGGTGPQETQYF
TRBJ1-5 . TRBV28 16 . TGTGCCAGCAGTTTGTCTAAGGACAGCCTCAATCAGCCCCAGCATTTT CASSLSKDSLNQPQHF
TRBJ2-5 . TRBV11-3 14 . TGTGCCAGCAGCCCCCGGCCGGCGGGAGAGACCCAGTACTTC CASSPRPAGETQYF
TRBJ2-2 TRBD1 TRBV11-3 16 . TGTGCCAGCAGCTTAGATCAAGGGGGCTGGACCGGGGAGCTGTTTTTT CASSLDQGGWTGELFF
TRBJ1-6 . TRBV28 16 few TGTGCCAGCACCCCCCAGGCGAGCTCCTATAATTCACCCCTCCACTTT CASTPQASSYNSPLHF
TRBJ2-7 . TRBV28 15 few TGTGCCAGCAGTCTAAAAGTGGCAGGGTCCTACGAGCAGTACTTC CASSLKVAGSYEQYF
TRBJ2-3 . TRBV4-1 16 . TGCGCCAGCAAAGATAGACCCGGCAGGGCCCCAGATACGCAGTATTTT CASKDRPGRAPDTQYF
TRBJ2-3 . TRBV5-1 14 . TGCGCCAGCAGCTTGGCCGAGAGCACAGATACGCAGTATTTT CASSLAESTDTQYF
TRBJ1-3 . TRBV11-2 16 . TGTGCCAGCAGCTTACGTCTCGGAGGCTCTGGAAACACCATATATTTT CASSLRLGGSGNTIYF
TRBJ2-7 . TRBV4-3 15 . TGCGCCAGCAGCCAAGTACTACAGGGTTCCTACGAGCAGTACTTC CASSQVLQGSYEQYF
TRBJ2-1 TRBD2 TRBV27 12 . TGTGCCAGCAGTTTTCCGGGAGGTGAGCAGTTCTTC CASSFPGGEQFF
TRBJ2-6 TRBD1 TRBV11-2 19 . TGTGCCAGCAGCCCCGTGGGACAGCTCTTTCGGTACGCGGCCAACGTCCTGACTTTC CASSPVGQLFRYAANVLTF
TRBJ1-5 . TRBV5-4 13 . TGTGCCAGCAGCTTGGACAGAGTCGGCCCCCAGCATTTT CASSLDRVGPQHF
TRBJ2-3 . TRBV2 15 few TGTGCCAGCAGTGAGGGGCAGGGATCCACAGATACGCAGTATTTT CASSEGQGSTDTQYF
TRBJ1-6 . TRBV11-2 18 . TGTGCCAGCAGGCTCGGAGCGTGGGGCGGCCAATATAATTCACCCCTCCACTTT CASRLGAWGGQYNSPLHF
TRBJ2-7 TRBD1 TRBV11-2 15 . TGTGCCAGCAGCTTAGCCCGGACAGGGGGCTACGAGCAGTACTTC CASSLARTGGYEQYF
TRBJ1-5 . TRBV19 16 . TGTGCCAGTAGTTGGGGCCCCCCGGATAGCAATCAGCCCCAGCATTTT CASSWGPPDSNQPQHF
TRBJ2-7 TRBD1 TRBV5-1 15 . TGCGCCAGCAGCTCTACCGGGACAGGTTCGTACGAGCAGTACTTC CASSSTGTGSYEQYF
TRBJ1-2 . TRBV28 16 . TGTGCCAGCAGTTCTACCGGGGGGGCTGATGGGTATGGCTACACCTTC CASSSTGGADGYGYTF
TRBJ1-4 TRBD1 TRBV7-9 14 . TGTGCCAGCAGCGCGACAGGGTTTAATGAAAAACTGTTTTTT CASSATGFNEKLFF
TRBJ2-1 . TRBV7-3 14 few TGTGCCAGCAGCTTGGGCAGGGTGAATCATGAGCAGTTCTTC CASSLGRVNHEQFF
TRBJ1-5 . TRBV4-3 15 few TGCGCCAGCAGCCAAGACGCCCAGGGTAGTCAGCCCCAGCATTTT CASSQDAQGSQPQHF
TRBJ2-7 TRBD2 TRBV4-1 15 . TGCGCCAGCAGCGAACTAGCGGGGGGGCCCTACGAGCAGTACTTC CASSELAGGPYEQYF
TRBJ2-7 . TRBV7-8 11 . TGTGCCAGCAGCGCTGCCTACGAGCAGTACTTC CASSAAYEQYF
TRBJ2-5 . TRBV5-6 15 . TGTGCCAGCAGCTTCTTTCATTTTAGCGAAGAGACCCAGTACTTC CASSFFHFSEETQYF
TRBJ2-2 . TRBV5-6 15 . TGTGCCAGCAGCTTGCTCAGACTGAACACCGGGGAGCTGTTTTTT CASSLLRLNTGELFF
TRBJ1-1 . TRBV5-1 13 few TGCGCCAGCACCCTGCAGTTGAACACTGAAGCTTTCTTT CASTLQLNTEAFF
TRBJ2-7 . TRBV9 13 few TGTGCCAGCAGCCCCCCGAGCCTAGGCGAGCAGTACTTC CASSPPSLGEQYF
TRBJ2-2 TRBD2 TRBV10-1 15 . TGCGCCAGCAGTGAGGCGGGGGACAACACCGGGGAGCTGTTTTTT CASSEAGDNTGELFF
TRBJ1-2 . TRBV10-1 14 . TGCGCCAGCACCGGAGGGAACCCGGGCTATGGCTACACCTTC CASTGGNPGYGYTF
TRBJ1-6 . TRBV9 13 . TGTGCCAGCAGCGCCCCAGGGGATTCACCCCTCCACTTT CASSAPGDSPLHF
TRBJ2-3 . TRBV27 15 . TGTGCCAGCAGTACACCCTGGGGGGGCATCGATACGCAGTATTTT CASSTPWGGIDTQYF
TRBJ1-6 . TRBV5-1 16 medium-sized TGCGCCAGCAGCTTGAGGGGCAGGGGAGATAATTCACCCCTCCACTTT CASSLRGRGDNSPLHF
TRBJ2-7 TRBD1 TRBV6-5 14 . TGTGCCAGCAGTCCGGAGTGGCCCGACAGGGTTCAGTACTTC CASSPEWPDRVQYF
TRBJ1-5 . TRBV19 15 . TGTGCCTCCAATCAGGCAGCTTATAGCAATCAGCCCCAGCATTTT CASNQAAYSNQPQHF
TRBJ2-7 TRBD1 TRBV29-1 12 . TGCAGCGTTGTTGGCAGGGGGTACGAGCAGTACTTC CSVVGRGYEQYF
TRBJ1-2 TRBD1 TRBV19 15 . TGCGCCAGTAGTATCGAGGGACAGGGGACCTATGGCTACACCTTC CASSIEGQGTYGYTF
TRBJ1-1 . TRBV4-1 15 . TGCGCCAGCAGCCAAGTTACTGCGTCGAACACTGAAGCTTTCTTT CASSQVTASNTEAFF
TRBJ1-2 . TRBV7-2 12 . TGTGCCAGCAAGGCCCCAGGTTATGGCTACACCTTC CASKAPGYGYTF
TRBJ1-5 TRBD1 TRBV19 16 . TGTGCCAGTAGCTTAACCGGGACAGCAAAAAATCAGCCCCAGCATTTT CASSLTGTAKNQPQHF
TRBJ1-6 TRBD1 TRBV5-4 14 . TGTGCCAGCAGCAAGACAGGGGACAATTCACCCCTCCACTTT CASSKTGDNSPLHF